This entry lists 28 T cell receptor beta chains sequenced from one sample in a study of blood T cell repertoires in COVID-19. Some clones are missing from TCRdb's copy, which holds only in-frame ones; the method was immunoSEQ multiplex PCR. Of roughly 180,000 clones listed, approximately 85% are singletons. Sequencing was done on a sample of peripheral blood. The source is a woman aged 60-70 years with COVID-19, enrolled during active disease.

The CDR3 DNA follows: TGTGCCAGCAGTCTTCGGCCGGGGTGGGAAACTTTCTTT. Translating gives CASSLRPGWETFF. The chain carries TRBV27 and TRBJ1-1; D gene unclear. Trimming shortened V by 5 bases and J by 12 bases, and 19 bases separated the two germline ends. This CDR3 is built from 13 residues. In germline, CDR1 is MNHEY, CDR2 SMNVEV (reference sequence).

This clone was detected a few times. The V and J genes are TRBV7-6 and TRBJ2-1; 11 nucleotides align to TRBD2. V trimming: 5 bases; J trimming: 9 bases; junction bases outside the gene matches: 6. Per germline, CDR1 SGHVS and CDR2 FNYEAQ. The CDR3 contains 14 residues. The CDR3 DNA follows: TGTGCCAGCAGCCAACTAGCGGGGGCGGGTGAGCAGTTCTTC. Translating gives CASSQLAGAGEQFF.

The rearrangement links TRBV28 to TRBJ2-7; 7 bases are shared with TRBD2. Germline V lookup: CDR1 MDHEN, CDR2 SYDVKM. Unmatched junction bases numbered 9, after V lost 4 bases and J lost 3 bases. The CDR3 spans 15 residues. This chain's CDR3 is CASSSETERGYEQYF. In DNA, the CDR3 is TGTGCCAGCAGTTCCGAGACGGAGCGGGGCTACGAGCAGTACTTC.

The rearrangement joins TRBV7-9 to TRBJ1-2, with TRBD1 as a possible D gene (6 bases). V lost 2 bases and J 0 bases, leaving 10 bases between the germline ends. The germline V gene has CDR1 SEHNR and CDR2 FQNEAQ (reference sequence). The CDR3 covers 15 residues. This CDR3 reads CASSLSRGSNYGYTF. The CDR3, as DNA: TGTGCCAGCAGCTTAAGCAGGGGCTCTAACTATGGCTACACCTTC.

V is TRBV9 and J is TRBJ2-1; 8 bases align to TRBD2. The V gene end was trimmed by 0 bases and the J gene end by 5 bases; junction bases not matched to a gene: 1. In germline, CDR1 is SGDLS, CDR2 YYNGEE. The CDR3 length is 14 residues. CDR3 coding DNA: TGTGCCAGCAGCGTAGAAGCGGGAGACAATGAGCAGTTCTTC. Translation gives CASSVEAGDNEQFF. Complete variable domain (other parts from reference TRBV9 and TRBJ2-1): DSGVTQTPKHLITATGQRVTLRCSPRSGDLSVYWYQQSLDQGLQFLIQYYNGEERAKGNILERFSAQQFPDLHSELNLSSLELGDSALYFCASSVEAGDNEQFFGPGTRLTVL.

This sequence joins TRBV28 and TRBJ1-5; maybe TRBD1 (5 bases). Germline loops: CDR1 MDHEN, CDR2 SYDVKM. This CDR3 is 17 amino acids long. Between the trimmed V and J ends, which lost 1 base and 1 base, there was a span of 14 bases. The CDR3 is CASSLFVGGESNQPQHF. CDR3 sequence (DNA): TGTGCCAGCAGTTTATTCGTCGGGGGGGAGAGCAATCAGCCCCAGCATTTT. Complete variable domain (other parts from reference TRBV28 and TRBJ1-5): DVKVTQSSRYLVKRTGEKVFLECVQDMDHENMFWYRQDPGLGLRLIYFSYDVKMKEKGDIPEGYSVSREKKERFSLILESASTNQTSMYLCASSLFVGGESNQPQHFGDGTRLSIL.

V is TRBV18 and J is TRBJ2-6; 7 bases agree with TRBD1. Germline V CDR1 and CDR2: KGHSH, LQKENI. V gave up 8 bases and J gave up 0 bases; unmatched junction bases: 10. The CDR3 length is 17 residues. This CDR3 is CASTQTGTVSGANVLTF. The CDR3 DNA sequence: TGTGCCAGCACCCAGACAGGGACCGTCTCTGGGGCCAACGTCCTGACTTTC.

The gene calls are TRBV6-1 and TRBJ2-1; D is possibly TRBD2 (7 bases). Between the trimmed V and J ends, which lost 3 bases and 6 bases, there was a span of 18 bases. Looked up from germline, CDR1 is MNHNS and CDR2 is SASEGT. The CDR3 covers 16 residues. The CDR3 loop reads CASSDRGAASGNEQFF. CDR3 sequence (DNA): TGTGCCAGCAGTGATCGGGGGGCGGCTAGCGGCAATGAGCAGTTCTTC.

The V gene is TRBV19, the J gene TRBJ1-6; D may be TRBD1 (6 bases). The germline V and J ends were trimmed by 5 bases and 10 bases, with 15 bases remaining between them. The CDR3 totals 14 residues. CDR1 is LNHDA, CDR2 SQIVND, per germline (reference sequence). Here the CDR3 reads CASSVQGNWSPLHF. Written as DNA, the CDR3 is TGTGCCAGTAGTGTACAGGGAAATTGGTCACCCCTCCACTTT.

The genes are TRBV27 and TRBJ1-3; D gene uncertain. The CDR3 extends over 14 amino acids. Germline V gives CDR1 MNHEY, CDR2 SMNVEV (reference sequence). Trimming shortened V by 0 bases and J by 8 bases, and 11 bases separated the two germline ends. CDR3 DNA sequence: TGTGCCAGCAGTTTATCGGTAAATGCGGACACCATATATTTT. It codes for CASSLSVNADTIYF.

The V call is TRBV6-5, the J call TRBJ2-7; D might be TRBD2 (5 bases). Germline V gene lookup returns CDR1 MNHEY and CDR2 SVGAGI. V shed 2 bases and J shed 3 bases, with 8 bases lying between them. The CDR3 is 13 residues long. CDR3 sequence: CASSYRTGYEQYV. CDR3 DNA sequence: TGTGCCAGCAGTTACAGGACTGGCTACGAGCAGTACGTC.

The V call is TRBV15, the J call TRBJ2-3, with a tentative D call TRBD2 (6 bases). The ends were cut back, 0 bases at V and 5 bases at J, with 18 bases in the middle. This CDR3 comprises 17 residues. The germline CDR1 and CDR2 sequences are LNHNV and YYDKDF (reference sequence). CDR3 in DNA: TGTGCCACCAGCAGAGATACCCTGACGGGAGTTCAAGATACGCAGTATTTT. This codes for CATSRDTLTGVQDTQYF.

This clone was seen only a few times. The rearrangement links TRBV3-1 (or the pseudogene TRBV3-2) to TRBJ2-1; 12 bases match TRBD2. The ends lost 1 base at V and 9 bases at J; junction bases unmatched: 1. The CDR3 loop spans 14 amino acids. In germline, CDR1 is LGHDT, CDR2 YNNKEL (reference sequence). CDR3: CASSQGTSGIEQFF. In DNA form, the CDR3 reads TGTGCCAGCAGCCAAGGGACTAGCGGGATTGAGCAGTTCTTC.

The gene calls are TRBV6-5 and TRBJ2-3; D perhaps matches TRBD2 (6 bases). The CDR3 runs 12 residues. Trimming removed 11 bases from V and 2 bases from J, with 11 bases in between. Germline V gives CDR1 MNHEY, CDR2 SVGAGI. In DNA, the CDR3 is TGTGCCTTGGGGGGACTCACAGATACGCAGTATTTT. Amino acid sequence: CALGGLTDTQYF.

The V gene is TRBV11-2, the J gene TRBJ1-4; TRBD1 aligns across 7 bases. V dropped 5 bases and J dropped 3; count of bases not matched to a gene: 9. The CDR3 covers 16 residues. Germline V gene lookup returns CDR1 SGHAT and CDR2 FQNNGV. CDR3 sequence (DNA): TGTGCCAGCAGCCAAAGACAGGGTTCGGCTAATGAAAAACTGTTTTTT. Residues: CASSQRQGSANEKLFF.

In the case of this clone: Other nucleotide sequences in the sample specify the same CDR3. The rearrangement links TRBV5-6 to TRBJ1-3; 8 bases line up with TRBD1. J was trimmed by 0 bases and V by 5 bases; bases with no gene match: 10. Germline V gives CDR1 SGHDT, CDR2 YYEEEE. The CDR3 is made up of 17 amino acids. The CDR3 loop reads CASSPAPGGHSGNTIYF. The CDR3 DNA reads as TGTGCCAGCAGTCCCGCTCCAGGGGGCCACTCTGGAAACACCATATATTTT. Full variable domain (remainder filled in from reference TRBV5-6 and TRBJ1-3): DAGVTQSPTHLIKTRGQQVTLRCSPKSGHDTVSWYQQALGQGPQFIFQYYEEEERQRGNFPDRFSGHQFPNYSSELNVNALLLGDSALYLCASSPAPGGHSGNTIYFGEGSWLTVV.

The chain is built from TRBV6-5 and TRBJ2-5; D is undetermined. The ends were cut back, 4 bases at V and 0 bases at J, with 3 bases in the middle. The V gene's germline CDR1 is MNHEY and CDR2 SVGAGI. This CDR3 spans 12 amino acids. CDR3 sequence reads: CASSSDQETQYF. CDR3 in DNA: TGTGCCAGCAGTTCAGACCAAGAGACCCAGTACTTC.

The CDR3 spells CASSQVSGQPQHF. DNA for the CDR3: TGTGCCAGCAGCCAAGTCTCGGGTCAGCCCCAGCATTTT. The chain couples TRBV3-1 (or the pseudogene TRBV3-2) to TRBJ1-5, with D hard to call. The CDR3 extends over 13 amino acids. The germline V and J ends were trimmed by 1 base and 6 bases, with 7 bases remaining between them. Germline CDR1 is LGHDT and CDR2 is YNNKEL (reference sequence).

This chain joins TRBV2 and TRBJ1-1, with 10 bases aligning to TRBD1. Losses at the gene ends were 4 bases for V and 4 bases for J; bases not matched to a gene: 9. This CDR3 has 16 residues. Germline CDR1 SNHLY, CDR2 FYNNEI. The CDR3 nucleotides are TGTGCCAGCAGTGGACCCGGGACAGGGGATGTCACTGAAGCTTTCTTT. It specifies CASSGPGTGDVTEAFF.

This chain joins TRBV4-3 and TRBJ1-3; TRBD1 might be the D (6 bases). V was cut by 3 bases and J by 0 bases, with 12 bases left in between. This CDR3 contains 16 residues. Germline values: CDR1 LGHNA, CDR2 YSLEER. The CDR3 protein is CASSQLTGVSGNTIYF. CDR3 nucleotide sequence: TGCGCCAGCAGCCAGTTGACAGGCGTCTCTGGAAACACCATATATTTT.

The chain couples TRBV28 to TRBJ1-5; D unclear. This CDR3 has 17 amino acids. CDR1 MDHEN and CDR2 SYDVKM come from the germline V gene. V was shortened by 6 bases and J by 0 bases, with 18 bases between the two germline ends. CDR3 protein: CASSPPGTGLSNQPQHF. The CDR3 DNA sequence: TGTGCCAGCAGCCCCCCAGGAACCGGCCTTAGCAATCAGCCCCAGCATTTT.

This clone has just a few counts. One junction end disagrees with the germline gene, perhaps due to a read error. In the same sample, other DNA sequences code for this CDR3. This sequence joins TRBV30 and TRBJ2-2; the D gene is possibly TRBD1 (6 bases). Germline V gives CDR1 GTSNPN, CDR2 SVGIG (reference sequence). The CDR3 is 14 residues long. CDR3 amino acids: CAWKGTSNTGELFF. The DNA for the CDR3 is TGTGCTTGGAAAGGGACATCGAACACCGGGGAGCTGTTTTTT. The entire variable domain, with the rest obtained from reference TRBV30 and TRBJ2-2, is as follows: SQTIHQWPATLVQPVGSPLSLECTVEGTSNPNLYWYRQAAGRGLQLLFYSVGIGQISSEVPQNLSASRPQDRQFILSSKKLLLSDSGFYLCAWKGTSNTGELFFGEGSRLTVL.

This clone was recorded a few times. The chain links TRBV7-8 to TRBJ2-6; D ambiguous. CDR3 size: 15 residues. Germline lookup yields CDR1 SGHVS and CDR2 FQNEAQ. The V end was cut by 1 base, the J end by 4 bases, with 8 bases between. The CDR3 protein is CASSLGAAGANVLTF. CDR3 in DNA: TGTGCCAGCAGCTTAGGGGCCGCGGGGGCCAACGTCCTGACTTTC.

V and J are TRBV4-3 and TRBJ2-1; 10 bases map to TRBD2. This CDR3 region has 15 residues. The germline V gene encodes CDR1 LGHNA and CDR2 YSLEER. The ends lost 1 base at V and 7 bases at J; junction bases unmatched: 4. The CDR3: CASSQGIAGGNEQFF. CDR3 bases: TGCGCCAGCAGCCAAGGAATAGCGGGAGGTAATGAGCAGTTCTTC.

The table lists this clone with a count of one. The V gene is TRBV6-5, the J gene TRBJ2-7, with 8 bases matching TRBD2. The germline V gene encodes CDR1 MNHEY and CDR2 SVGAGI. CDR3 length: 15 amino acids. Trimming took 0 bases from V and 2 from J; bases not matched to a gene: 3. The DNA of the CDR3 is TGTGCCAGCAGTTACTCGGGACTAGGTCCCTACGAGCAGTACTTC. Amino acids: CASSYSGLGPYEQYF.

The V gene is TRBV3-1 (or the pseudogene TRBV3-2), the J gene TRBJ2-5, with D tentatively TRBD1 (5 bases). Looked up from germline, CDR1 is LGHDT and CDR2 is YNNKEL (reference sequence). The CDR3 sequence is 15 residues long. V gave up 1 base and J gave up 2 bases, with 11 bases separating them. In DNA, the CDR3 is TGTGCCAGCAGCCAAGGGGGCGTGAGACAAGAGACCCAGTACTTC. Its protein product is CASSQGGVRQETQYF.

The rearrangement uses TRBV28 and TRBJ1-4; no firm D call. This CDR3 contains 13 residues. V lost 2 bases to trimming and J lost 7 bases, with 8 bases between them. CDR1 and CDR2 from the germline V gene are MDHEN and SYDVKM. CDR3 nucleotides: TGTGCCAGCAGTTTAATCAGTGTTGAAAAACTGTTTTTT. It codes for CASSLISVEKLFF.

CDR3 residues: CASSLAFSGNTIYF. DNA for the CDR3: TGTGCCAGCAGCCTGGCCTTCTCTGGAAACACCATATATTTT. The chain carries TRBV11-2 and TRBJ1-3; D call uncertain. V shed 5 bases and J shed 0 bases, with 8 bases lying between them. Germline V lookup: CDR1 SGHAT, CDR2 FQNNGV. The CDR3 has 14 amino acids. Full variable domain (missing parts from reference TRBV11-2 and TRBJ1-3): EAGVAQSPRYKIIEKRQSVAFWCNPISGHATLYWYQQILGQGPKLLIQFQNNGVVDDSQLPKDRFSAERLKGVDSTLKIQPAKLEDSAVYLCASSLAFSGNTIYFGEGSWLTVV.